The 14 T cell receptor beta chains below all came from one sample that was sequenced in a study of OX40 agonist ivuxolimab in advanced cancers. Assay: immunoSEQ multiplex PCR; the TCRdb copy retains only in-frame clones and omits some. The data hold over 45,000 clones, with 65% to 85% observed a single time. The material sequenced was CD4+ or CD8+ T cells sorted from blood, taken in a trial of the OX40 agonist ivuxolimab. The receptors stem from an adult with an advanced solid tumor such as melanoma, head and neck, liver or kidney cancer.

The V call is TRBV7-2, the J call TRBJ1-5, with D possibly matching TRBD1 (5 bases). The germline V gene has CDR1 SGHTA and CDR2 FQGNSA. The CDR3 totals 15 residues. Trimming removed 1 base at V and 3 bases at J, with 10 bases between. CDR3 sequence (DNA): TGTGCCAGCAGCTTAGATCGACAGACCAATCAGCCCCAGCATTTT. Translation: CASSLDRQTNQPQHF. The full variable domain, its missing parts supplied by reference TRBV7-2 and TRBJ1-5, is GAGVSQSPSNKVTEKGKDVELRCDPISGHTALYWYRQSLGQGLEFLIYFQGNSAPDKSGLPSDRFSAERTGGSVSTLTIQRTQQEDSAVYLCASSLDRQTNQPQHFGDGTRLSIL.

The rearrangement joins TRBV7-2 to TRBJ2-3, with D possibly TRBD2 on 6 matching bases. CDR1 and CDR2 (germline): SGHTA, FQGNSA. This CDR3 region has 14 residues. Trimming shortened V by 1 base and J by 2 bases, and 7 bases separated the two germline ends. CDR3 loop: CASSLGLVTDTQYF. CDR3 sequence (DNA): TGTGCCAGCAGCTTAGGACTAGTCACAGATACGCAGTATTTT. Complete variable domain (other parts from reference TRBV7-2 and TRBJ2-3): GAGVSQSPSNKVTEKGKDVELRCDPISGHTALYWYRQSLGQGLEFLIYFQGNSAPDKSGLPSDRFSAERTGGSVSTLTIQRTQQEDSAVYLCASSLGLVTDTQYFGPGTRLTVL.

The J gene is TRBJ2-1, the V gene TRBV29-1, with TRBD2 matching over 10 bases. CDR1 is SQVTM, CDR2 ANQGSEA, per germline. This CDR3 comprises 14 residues. The junction had 10 bases not matched to a gene; V was cut back by 4 bases and J by 10 bases. This CDR3 is CSVVPAGGTQEQFF. DNA of the CDR3: TGCAGCGTTGTTCCAGCGGGGGGGACCCAAGAGCAGTTCTTC.

The genes are TRBV4-1 and TRBJ1-1, with D possibly matching TRBD1 (5 bases). Germline-derived CDR1 and CDR2 are MGHRA and YSYEKL. This CDR3 is 16 amino acids long. Trimming took off 7 bases at V and 7 bases at J, with 25 bases between the two ends. CDR3 coding DNA: TGCGCCAGCACCGAGGGGAGGGCCTCCTCCCCTGTTGAAGCTTTCTTT. It encodes CASTEGRASSPVEAFF.

This clone was counted between two and nine times. The chain employs TRBV10-3 and TRBJ1-1, with 10 bases matching TRBD1. Germline lookup yields CDR1 ENHRY and CDR2 SYGVKD. The CDR3 has 15 amino acids. V shed 6 bases and J 2 bases; nucleotides not matched to a gene: 6. The CDR3 spells CAISEGQGLNTEAFF. The CDR3, as DNA: TGTGCCATCAGCGAGGGACAGGGGTTAAACACTGAAGCTTTCTTT.

The chain couples TRBV14 to TRBJ2-7; D might be TRBD2 (6 bases). V lost 4 bases and J lost 6, with 10 bases in between. The CDR3 has 12 amino acids. Per germline, CDR1 SGHDN and CDR2 FVKESK. The CDR3 nucleotides are TGTGCCAGCAGCCCCGGGAGCGGCGAGCAGTACTTC. Protein: CASSPGSGEQYF.

The V and J genes are TRBV5-6 and TRBJ1-5; 8 nucleotides agree with TRBD1. Germline V lookup: CDR1 SGHDT, CDR2 YYEEEE. J gave up 1 base and V 4 bases, and 16 bases lay outside the gene matches. The CDR3 has 19 amino acids. This CDR3 is CASSHSFGQGTISNQPQHF. The CDR3 nucleotides are TGTGCCAGCAGCCACTCATTTGGACAGGGAACGATAAGCAATCAGCCCCAGCATTTT.

V and J are TRBV15 and TRBJ2-3, with 16 bases identical to TRBD2. The germline V gene encodes CDR1 LNHNV and CDR2 YYDKDF (reference sequence). V gave up 5 bases and J gave up 5 bases; unmatched junction bases: 13. The CDR3 length is 19 residues. CDR3 nucleotide sequence: TGTGCCACCAGCGTAGGAACCGGGACTAGCGGGAGGGTAGGAGATACGCAGTATTTT. It specifies CATSVGTGTSGRVGDTQYF.

The rearrangement uses TRBV6-6 and TRBJ1-1; D might be TRBD1 (6 bases). Deletions cut 0 bases from V and 2 bases from J, with 7 bases between. This CDR3 is built from 14 residues. CDR1 MNHNY and CDR2 SVGAGI come from the germline V gene (reference sequence). The DNA of the CDR3 is TGTGCCAGCAGTTACTCGGGGACAAACACTGAAGCTTTCTTT. It yields the protein CASSYSGTNTEAFF.

There are a few counts of this clone. The V and J genes are TRBV6-4 and TRBJ2-2; tentatively, D is TRBD2 (5 bases). Looked up from germline, CDR1 is MRHNA and CDR2 is SNTAGT. The CDR3 totals 14 residues. V shed 6 bases and J shed 5 bases, with 13 bases lying between them. CDR3 sequence: CASRPVWETGELFF. CDR3 DNA: TGTGCCAGCAGGCCGGTTTGGGAGACCGGGGAGCTGTTTTTT.

This clone was seen just once. V usage is TRBV7-2 and J usage is TRBJ2-4, with D perhaps TRBD1 or TRBD2 (6 bases each). CDR3 length: 19 residues. Looked up from germline, CDR1 is SGHTA and CDR2 is FQGNSA. Trimming left V 5 bases short and J 1 base short, with 24 bases between. This CDR3 is CASSPGQGSLGGAKNIQYF. The CDR3 nucleotides read TGTGCCAGCAGCCCAGGCCAGGGGTCGCTTGGAGGGGCCAAAAACATTCAGTACTTC.

The chain is built from TRBV11-3 and TRBJ2-1; 12 bases agree with TRBD1. Germline V gene lookup returns CDR1 SGHNT and CDR2 YENEEA. This CDR3 spans 13 amino acids. V lost 8 bases, J lost 9 bases, and 5 bases stayed unmatched. The CDR3 DNA reads TGTGCCAGCGGGACAGGGGGCATAGCTGAGCAGTTCTTC. The encoded protein is CASGTGGIAEQFF.

This CDR3 is CASSVPGEGWQETQYF. CDR3 nucleotides: TGTGCCAGCAGCGTACCCGGGGAGGGATGGCAAGAGACCCAGTACTTC. The chain combines TRBV5-4 with TRBJ2-5; 7 nucleotides agree with TRBD2. This CDR3 has 16 amino acids. Trimming at V came to 4 bases and at J to 2 bases, leaving 11 bases not matched to a gene. From germline, CDR1 is SGHNT and CDR2 YYREEE (reference sequence).

The V and J genes are TRBV19 and TRBJ2-5; D tentatively reads TRBD1 or TRBD2 (6 bases each). Per the germline V gene, CDR1 is LNHDA and CDR2 is SQIVND (reference sequence). Trimming cost V 5 bases and J 7 bases, with 14 bases left between them. This CDR3 comprises 13 residues. The CDR3 spells CASSLQKGGTQYF. The CDR3 DNA follows: TGTGCCAGTAGTCTACAGAAGGGGGGGACCCAGTACTTC.